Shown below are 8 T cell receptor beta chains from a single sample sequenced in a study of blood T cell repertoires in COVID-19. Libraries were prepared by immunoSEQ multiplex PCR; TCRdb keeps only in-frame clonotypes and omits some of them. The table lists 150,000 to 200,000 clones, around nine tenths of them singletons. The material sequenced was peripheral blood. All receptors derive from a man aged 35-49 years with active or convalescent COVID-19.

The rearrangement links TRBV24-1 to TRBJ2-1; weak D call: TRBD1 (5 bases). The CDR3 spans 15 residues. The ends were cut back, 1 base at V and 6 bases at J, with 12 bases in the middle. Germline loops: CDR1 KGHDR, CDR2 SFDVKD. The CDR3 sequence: CATSDFRQGINEQFF. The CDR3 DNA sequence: TGTGCCACCAGTGATTTCCGGCAGGGAATCAATGAGCAGTTCTTC.

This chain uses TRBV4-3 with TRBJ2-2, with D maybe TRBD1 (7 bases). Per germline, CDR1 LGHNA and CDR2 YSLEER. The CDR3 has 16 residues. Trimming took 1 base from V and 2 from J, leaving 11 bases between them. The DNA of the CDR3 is TGCGCCAGCAGCCAAGGCGGGACAGTCAACACCGGGGAGCTGTTTTTT. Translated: CASSQGGTVNTGELFF.

The CDR3 DNA reads TGTGCCAGCAGTTACTCGCTAGCGGGGGTTGAAGAGACCCAGTACTTC. Its translation: CASSYSLAGVEETQYF. The V and J genes are TRBV6-5 and TRBJ2-5, with 10 bases matching TRBD2. The CDR3 length is 16 residues. In germline, CDR1 is MNHEY, CDR2 SVGAGI. The V and J ends lost 0 bases and 3 bases, in that order; junction bases with no gene match: 4.

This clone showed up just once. CDR3 in amino acids: CASSLSYDYGYTF. The DNA for the CDR3 is TGTGCCAGCTCACTGAGCTACGACTATGGCTACACCTTC. V usage is TRBV18 and J usage is TRBJ1-2; D ambiguous. Germline-derived CDR1 and CDR2 are KGHSH and LQKENI. Trimming removed 4 bases at V and 3 bases at J, with 9 bases between. The CDR3 runs to 13 residues.

CDR3 nucleotides: TGTGCCAGCTCGCAGGGTGGGGATTCACCCCTCCACTTT. This translates into CASSQGGDSPLHF. This sequence joins TRBV18 and TRBJ1-6; TRBD1 might be the D (5 bases). The V gene lost 6 bases and the J gene lost 8 bases, with 11 bases spanning the gap. CDR3 length equals 13 residues. Germline CDR1 KGHSH, CDR2 LQKENI.

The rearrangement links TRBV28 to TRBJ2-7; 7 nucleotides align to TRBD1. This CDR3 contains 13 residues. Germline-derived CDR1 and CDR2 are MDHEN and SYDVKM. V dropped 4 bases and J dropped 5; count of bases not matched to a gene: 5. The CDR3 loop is CASSSGTENEQYF. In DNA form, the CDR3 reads TGTGCCAGCAGTTCCGGGACAGAGAACGAGCAGTACTTC.

CDR3 region: CASSGYPSGGSYEQYF. DNA of the CDR3: TGTGCCAGCAGCGGATACCCTAGCGGGGGTTCCTACGAGCAGTACTTC. The chain is built from TRBV5-4 and TRBJ2-7; 10 nucleotides align to TRBD2. This CDR3 has 16 residues. Germline V gene data show CDR1 as SGHNT and CDR2 as YYREEE (reference sequence). V lost 4 bases and J lost 1; bases outside the gene matches: 8.

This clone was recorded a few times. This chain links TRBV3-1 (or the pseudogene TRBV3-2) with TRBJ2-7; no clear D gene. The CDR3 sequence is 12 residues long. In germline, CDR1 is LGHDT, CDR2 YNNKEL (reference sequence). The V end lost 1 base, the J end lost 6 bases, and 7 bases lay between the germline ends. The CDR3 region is CASSQGGSEQYF. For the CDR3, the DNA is TGTGCCAGCAGCCAAGGTGGTAGCGAGCAGTACTTC.